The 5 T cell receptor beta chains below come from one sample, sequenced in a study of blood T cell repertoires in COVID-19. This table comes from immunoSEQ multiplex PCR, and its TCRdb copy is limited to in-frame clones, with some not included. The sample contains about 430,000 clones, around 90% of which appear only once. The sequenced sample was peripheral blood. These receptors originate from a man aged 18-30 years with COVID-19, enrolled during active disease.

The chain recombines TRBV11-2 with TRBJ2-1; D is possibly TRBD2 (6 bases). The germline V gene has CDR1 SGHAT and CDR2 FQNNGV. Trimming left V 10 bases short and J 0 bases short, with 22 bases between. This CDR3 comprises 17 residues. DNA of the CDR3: TGTGCCATCCTCAAGGGCGGGGTTAGGAGCTCCTACAATGAGCAGTTCTTC. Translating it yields CAILKGGVRSSYNEQFF.

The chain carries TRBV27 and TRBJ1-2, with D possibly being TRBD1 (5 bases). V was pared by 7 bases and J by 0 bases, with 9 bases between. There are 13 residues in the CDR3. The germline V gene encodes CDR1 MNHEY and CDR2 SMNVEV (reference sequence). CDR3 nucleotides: TGTGCCAGCAAGGCGGGGCCTAACTATGGCTACACCTTC. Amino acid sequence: CASKAGPNYGYTF.

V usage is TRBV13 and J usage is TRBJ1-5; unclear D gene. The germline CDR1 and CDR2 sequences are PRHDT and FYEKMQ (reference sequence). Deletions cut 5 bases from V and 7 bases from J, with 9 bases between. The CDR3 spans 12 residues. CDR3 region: CASSLRGQPQHF. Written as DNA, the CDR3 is TGTGCCAGCAGCCTGCGGGGACAGCCCCAGCATTTT.

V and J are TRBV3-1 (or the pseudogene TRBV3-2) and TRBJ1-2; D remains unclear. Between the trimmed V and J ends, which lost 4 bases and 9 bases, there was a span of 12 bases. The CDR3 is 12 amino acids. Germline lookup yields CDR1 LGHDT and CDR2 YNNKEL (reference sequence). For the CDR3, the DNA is TGTGCCAGCAGCCGCTCGGATGACAGCTACACCTTC. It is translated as CASSRSDDSYTF.

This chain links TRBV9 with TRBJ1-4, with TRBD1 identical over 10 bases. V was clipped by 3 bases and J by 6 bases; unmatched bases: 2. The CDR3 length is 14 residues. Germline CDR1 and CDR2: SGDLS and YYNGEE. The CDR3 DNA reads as TGTGCCAGCAGCGACGGGACAGGGGATGAAAAACTGTTTTTT. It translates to CASSDGTGDEKLFF.